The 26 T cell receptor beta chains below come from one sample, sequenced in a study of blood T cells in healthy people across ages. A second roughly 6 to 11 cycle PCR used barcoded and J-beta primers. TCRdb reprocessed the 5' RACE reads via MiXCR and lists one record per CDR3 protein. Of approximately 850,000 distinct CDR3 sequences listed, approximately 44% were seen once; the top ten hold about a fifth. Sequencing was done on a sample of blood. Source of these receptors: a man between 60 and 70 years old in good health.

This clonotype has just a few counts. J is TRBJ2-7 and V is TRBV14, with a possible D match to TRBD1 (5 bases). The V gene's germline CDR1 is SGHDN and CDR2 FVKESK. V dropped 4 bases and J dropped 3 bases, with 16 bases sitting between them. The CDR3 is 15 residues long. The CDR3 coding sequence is TGTGCCAGCAGCCTAGGGGAAATTCGTTACTACGAGCAGTACTTC. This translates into CASSLGEIRYYEQYF.

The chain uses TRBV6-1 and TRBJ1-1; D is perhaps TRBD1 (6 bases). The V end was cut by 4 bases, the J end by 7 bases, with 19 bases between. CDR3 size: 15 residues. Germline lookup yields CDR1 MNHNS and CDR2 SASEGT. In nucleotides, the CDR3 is TGTGCCAGCAGTGGGACACCGGGACAAAAGATTGAAGCTTTCTTT. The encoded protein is CASSGTPGQKIEAFF.

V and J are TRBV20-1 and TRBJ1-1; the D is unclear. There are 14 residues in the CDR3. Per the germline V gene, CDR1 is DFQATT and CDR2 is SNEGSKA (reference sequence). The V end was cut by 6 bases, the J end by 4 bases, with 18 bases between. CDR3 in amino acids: CSANPGPRGTEAFF. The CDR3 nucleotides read TGCAGTGCCAATCCGGGCCCTCGGGGCACTGAAGCTTTCTTT.

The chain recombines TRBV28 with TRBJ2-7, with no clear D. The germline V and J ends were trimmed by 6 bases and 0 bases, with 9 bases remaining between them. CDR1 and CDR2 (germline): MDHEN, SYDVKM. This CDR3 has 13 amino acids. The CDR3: CASRQPDSYEQYF. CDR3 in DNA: TGTGCCAGCAGGCAACCGGACTCCTACGAGCAGTACTTC.

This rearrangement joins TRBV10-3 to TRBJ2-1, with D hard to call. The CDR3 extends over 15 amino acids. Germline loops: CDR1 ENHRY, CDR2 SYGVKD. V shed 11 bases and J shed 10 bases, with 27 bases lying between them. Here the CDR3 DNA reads TGTGCCGCGGCGCCGACCGACTCTTCCCGTGGGGAGCAGTTCTTC. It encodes CAAAPTDSSRGEQFF.

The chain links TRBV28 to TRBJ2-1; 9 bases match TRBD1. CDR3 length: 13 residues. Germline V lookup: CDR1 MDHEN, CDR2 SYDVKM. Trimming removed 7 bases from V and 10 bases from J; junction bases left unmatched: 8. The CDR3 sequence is CASKPTGGREQFF. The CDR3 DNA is TGTGCCAGCAAACCGACAGGGGGAAGGGAGCAGTTCTTC.

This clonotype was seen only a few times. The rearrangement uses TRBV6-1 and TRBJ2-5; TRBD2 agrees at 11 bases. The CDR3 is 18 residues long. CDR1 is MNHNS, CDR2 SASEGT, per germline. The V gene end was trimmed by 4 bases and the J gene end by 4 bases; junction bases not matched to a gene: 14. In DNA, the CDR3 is TGTGCCAGCAGTGCGGGGGCCCCAGGACTAGCGGGCGGAGAGACCCAGTACTTC. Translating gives CASSAGAPGLAGGETQYF.

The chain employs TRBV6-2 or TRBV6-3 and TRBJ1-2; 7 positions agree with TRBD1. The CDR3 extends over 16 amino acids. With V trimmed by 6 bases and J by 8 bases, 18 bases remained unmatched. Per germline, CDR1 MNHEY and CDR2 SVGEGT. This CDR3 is CASSLLGGRRDGGYTF. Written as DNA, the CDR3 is TGTGCCAGCAGCCTTCTAGGGGGCCGAAGAGATGGCGGCTACACCTTC.

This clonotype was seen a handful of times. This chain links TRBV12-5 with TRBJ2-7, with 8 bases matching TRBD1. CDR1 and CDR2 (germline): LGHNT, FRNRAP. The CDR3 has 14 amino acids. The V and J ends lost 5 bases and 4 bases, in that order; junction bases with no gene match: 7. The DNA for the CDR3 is TGTGCTAGTGGTATGACAGGGGTGGGGTACGAGCAGTACTTC. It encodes CASGMTGVGYEQYF.

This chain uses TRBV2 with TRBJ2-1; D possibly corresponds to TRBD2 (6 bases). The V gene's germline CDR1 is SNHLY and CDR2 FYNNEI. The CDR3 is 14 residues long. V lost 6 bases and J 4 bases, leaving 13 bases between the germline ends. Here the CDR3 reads CASRPGTSYNEQFF. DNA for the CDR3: TGTGCCAGCAGACCCGGGACTTCGTACAATGAGCAGTTCTTC.

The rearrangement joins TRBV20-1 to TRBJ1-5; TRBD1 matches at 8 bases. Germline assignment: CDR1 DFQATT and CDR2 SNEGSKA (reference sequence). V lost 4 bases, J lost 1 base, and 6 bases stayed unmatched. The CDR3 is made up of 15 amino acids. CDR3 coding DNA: TGCAGTGCTACAAGAACAGGGGGAAGCAATCAGCCCCAGCATTTT. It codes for CSATRTGGSNQPQHF.

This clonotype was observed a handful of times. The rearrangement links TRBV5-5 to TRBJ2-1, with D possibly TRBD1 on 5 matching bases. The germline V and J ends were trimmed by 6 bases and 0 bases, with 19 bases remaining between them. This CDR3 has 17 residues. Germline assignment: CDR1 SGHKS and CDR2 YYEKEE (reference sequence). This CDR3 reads CASTRRDSSSSYNEQFF. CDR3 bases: TGTGCCAGCACCCGGCGTGACAGCTCCAGCTCCTACAATGAGCAGTTCTTC.

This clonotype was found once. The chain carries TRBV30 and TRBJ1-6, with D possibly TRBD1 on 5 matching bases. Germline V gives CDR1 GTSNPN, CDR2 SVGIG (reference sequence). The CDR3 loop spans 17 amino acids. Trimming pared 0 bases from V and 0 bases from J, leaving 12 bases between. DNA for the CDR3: TGTGCCTGGAGTGTACCGGGGCTTCCCTCCTATAATTCACCCCTCCACTTT. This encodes CAWSVPGLPSYNSPLHF.

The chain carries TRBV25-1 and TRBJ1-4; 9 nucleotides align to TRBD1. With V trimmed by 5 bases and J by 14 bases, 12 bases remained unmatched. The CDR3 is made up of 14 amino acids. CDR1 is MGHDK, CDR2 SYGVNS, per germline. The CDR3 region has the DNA TGTGCCAGCAGTCCCTCCGGGACAGGGTTTGTTCTGTTTTTT. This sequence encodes CASSPSGTGFVLFF.

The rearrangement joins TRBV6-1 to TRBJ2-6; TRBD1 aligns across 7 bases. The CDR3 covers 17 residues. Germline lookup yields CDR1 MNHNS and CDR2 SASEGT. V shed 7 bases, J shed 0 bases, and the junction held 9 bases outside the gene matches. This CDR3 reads CASKPTGLSSGANVLTF. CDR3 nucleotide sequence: TGTGCCAGCAAACCGACAGGGCTTAGCTCTGGGGCCAACGTCCTGACTTTC.

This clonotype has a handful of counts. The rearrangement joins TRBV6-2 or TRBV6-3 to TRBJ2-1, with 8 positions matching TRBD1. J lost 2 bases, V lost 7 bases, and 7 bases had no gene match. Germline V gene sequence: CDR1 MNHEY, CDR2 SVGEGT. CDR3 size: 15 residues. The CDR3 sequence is CASNPGTGPYNEQFF. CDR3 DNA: TGTGCCAGCAATCCCGGGACAGGCCCCTACAATGAGCAGTTCTTC.

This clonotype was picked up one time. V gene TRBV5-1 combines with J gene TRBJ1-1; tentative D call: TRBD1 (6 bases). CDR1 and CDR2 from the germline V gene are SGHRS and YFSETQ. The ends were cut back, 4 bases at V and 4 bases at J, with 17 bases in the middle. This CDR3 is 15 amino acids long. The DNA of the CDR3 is TGCGCCAGCAGCCGCGGGGGGGCACAGGGCACTGAAGCTTTCTTT. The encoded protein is CASSRGGAQGTEAFF.

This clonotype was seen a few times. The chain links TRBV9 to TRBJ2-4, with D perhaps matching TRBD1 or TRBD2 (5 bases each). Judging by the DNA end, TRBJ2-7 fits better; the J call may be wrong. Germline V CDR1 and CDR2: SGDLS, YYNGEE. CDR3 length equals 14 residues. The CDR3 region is CASSVGAGSDEQYF. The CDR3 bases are TGTGCCAGCAGCGTCGGGGCAGGGTCGGACGAGCAGTACTTC.

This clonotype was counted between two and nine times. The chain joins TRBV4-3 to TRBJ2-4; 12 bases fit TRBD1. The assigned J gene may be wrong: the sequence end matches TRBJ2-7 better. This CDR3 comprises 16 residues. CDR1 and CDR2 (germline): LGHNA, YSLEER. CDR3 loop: CASSRGTGGASYEQYF. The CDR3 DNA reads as TGCGCCAGCAGCCGAGGGACAGGGGGCGCTTCATACGAGCAGTACTTC.

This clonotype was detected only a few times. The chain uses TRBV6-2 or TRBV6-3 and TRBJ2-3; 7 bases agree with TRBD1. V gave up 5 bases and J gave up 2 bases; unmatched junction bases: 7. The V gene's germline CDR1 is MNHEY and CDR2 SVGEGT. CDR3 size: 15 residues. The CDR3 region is CASSRPRGTTDTQYF. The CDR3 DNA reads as TGTGCCAGCAGTCGTCCCAGGGGGACCACAGATACGCAGTATTTT.

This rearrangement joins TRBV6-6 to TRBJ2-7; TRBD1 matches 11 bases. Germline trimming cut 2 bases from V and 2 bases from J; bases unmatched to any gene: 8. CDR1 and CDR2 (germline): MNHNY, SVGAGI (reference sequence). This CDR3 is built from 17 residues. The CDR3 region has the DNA TGTGCCAGCAGTTACCCAGCGGGACAGGGGGTCCCCTACGAGCAGTACTTC. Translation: CASSYPAGQGVPYEQYF.

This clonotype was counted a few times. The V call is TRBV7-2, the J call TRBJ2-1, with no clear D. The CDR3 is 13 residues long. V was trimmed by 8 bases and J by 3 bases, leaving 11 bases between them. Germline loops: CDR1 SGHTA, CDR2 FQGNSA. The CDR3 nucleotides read TGTGCCAGCGCGCGAAACAGCTACAATGAGCAGTTCTTC. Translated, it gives CASARNSYNEQFF. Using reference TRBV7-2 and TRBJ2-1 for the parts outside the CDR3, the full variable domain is GAGVSQSPSNKVTEKGKDVELRCDPISGHTALYWYRQSLGQGLEFLIYFQGNSAPDKSGLPSDRFSAERTGGSVSTLTIQRTQQEDSAVYLCASARNSYNEQFFGPGTRLTVL.

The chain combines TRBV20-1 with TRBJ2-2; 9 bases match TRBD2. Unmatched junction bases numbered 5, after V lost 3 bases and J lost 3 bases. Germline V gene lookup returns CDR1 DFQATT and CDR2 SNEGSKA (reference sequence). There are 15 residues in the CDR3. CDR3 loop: CSASSGGGDTGELFF. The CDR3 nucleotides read TGCAGTGCTAGTAGCGGGGGAGGTGACACCGGGGAGCTGTTTTTT.

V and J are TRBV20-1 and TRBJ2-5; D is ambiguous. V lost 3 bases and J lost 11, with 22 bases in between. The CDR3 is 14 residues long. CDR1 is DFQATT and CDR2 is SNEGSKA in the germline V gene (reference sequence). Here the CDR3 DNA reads TGCAGTGCTAGTCCGACTTTCCCCTACAATGAGCAGTACTTC. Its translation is CSASPTFPYNEQYF.

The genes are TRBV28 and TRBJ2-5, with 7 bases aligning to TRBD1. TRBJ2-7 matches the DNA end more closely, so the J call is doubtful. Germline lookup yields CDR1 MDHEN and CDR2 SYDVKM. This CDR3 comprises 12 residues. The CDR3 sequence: CASKGQKYEQYF. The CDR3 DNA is TGTGCCAGCAAGGGACAGAAATACGAGCAGTACTTC.

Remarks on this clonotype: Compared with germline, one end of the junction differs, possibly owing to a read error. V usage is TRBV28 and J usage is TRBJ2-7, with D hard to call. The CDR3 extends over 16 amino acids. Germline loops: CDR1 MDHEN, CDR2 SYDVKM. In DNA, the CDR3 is TGTGCCAGCAGGGGCCCGGTAGCCTCAATCTCCTACGGGCAGTACTTC. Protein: CASRGPVASISYGQYF.